These 28 T cell receptor beta chains share one sample of origin, sequenced in a study of brain T cells in children with intractable seizures. Time point described: blood from clinic visit 5 months post-surgery; TSC patient then seizure free. Here immunoSEQ multiplex PCR was the method, and the copy in TCRdb shows in-frame clones only, minus some. The repertoire includes a few hundred thousand clones, over 85% of them detected once, and about 6% sits in the top ten. The sample consisted of peripheral blood, taken approximately 5 months after surgery. Receptors were obtained from a boy in the first two years of life with tuberous sclerosis and intractable seizures.

This chain links TRBV5-1 with TRBJ1-1; D may be TRBD1 (6 bases). Germline V CDR1 and CDR2: SGHRS, YFSETQ. This CDR3 is 12 amino acids long. The V and J ends lost 4 bases and 6 bases respectively, with 10 bases between them. This CDR3 is CASSVGASEAFF. The CDR3, as DNA: TGCGCCAGCAGCGTGGGGGCGTCTGAAGCTTTCTTT.

This clone has just one count. V is TRBV28 and J is TRBJ2-7, with D tentatively TRBD2 (6 bases). CDR3 size: 15 residues. Germline V gene sequence: CDR1 MDHEN, CDR2 SYDVKM. The ends were cut back, 3 bases at V and 2 bases at J, with 14 bases in the middle. CDR3 bases: TGTGCCAGCAGTTTGGGGGGAACAGGCCCCTACGAGCAGTACTTC. Encoded protein: CASSLGGTGPYEQYF.

This clone was observed a few times. The chain carries TRBV28 and TRBJ1-2; D not certain. Germline V gene sequence: CDR1 MDHEN, CDR2 SYDVKM. V was trimmed by 6 bases and J by 3 bases, leaving 11 bases between them. This CDR3 is 13 amino acids long. The CDR3 sequence is CASSPREHYGYTF. In DNA, the CDR3 is TGTGCCAGCAGCCCAAGAGAACACTATGGCTACACCTTC.

This clone was counted once. The gene calls are TRBV6-1 and TRBJ2-1; TRBD1 aligns across 8 bases. Germline CDR1 MNHNS, CDR2 SASEGT. With 4 bases clipped from V and 0 bases from J, the junction kept 5 bases outside the gene matches. The CDR3 length is 16 residues. The CDR3 loop is CASSGRTGSSYNEQFF. For the CDR3, the DNA is TGTGCCAGCAGTGGACGGACAGGGAGCTCCTACAATGAGCAGTTCTTC.

The J gene is TRBJ2-3, the V gene TRBV11-3; 9 nucleotides match TRBD2. Per germline, CDR1 SGHNT and CDR2 YENEEA. V trimming: 5 bases; J trimming: 5 bases; junction bases outside the gene matches: 14. CDR3 length: 17 residues. The CDR3 DNA is TGTGCCAGCAGCACCCGATCAGGAGCGGGAGGTGGAGATACGCAGTATTTT. Translation gives CASSTRSGAGGGDTQYF.

This chain joins TRBV3-1 (or the pseudogene TRBV3-2) and TRBJ2-7; maybe TRBD2 (5 bases). Germline-derived CDR1 and CDR2 are LGHDT and YNNKEL (reference sequence). V lost 1 base, J lost 3 bases, and 13 bases lay in between. The CDR3 extends over 15 amino acids. The CDR3, as DNA: TGTGCCAGCAGCCAAGGTCCTAGCCTCCTCTACGAGCAGTACTTC. Its translation is CASSQGPSLLYEQYF.

The chain links TRBV12-3 or TRBV12-4 to TRBJ2-7, with a weak D call TRBD2 (5 bases). Trimming removed 10 bases at V and 8 bases at J, with 18 bases between. The length of the CDR3 is 12 residues. The CDR3 region is CATTSGPGKQYF. CDR3 sequence (DNA): TGTGCCACTACGTCAGGTCCGGGAAAGCAGTACTTC.

This CDR3 reads CASSPSGGDTEAFF. The CDR3 DNA is TGTGCCAGCAGTCCCTCCGGGGGCGACACTGAAGCTTTCTTT. The chain couples TRBV6-5 to TRBJ1-1; perhaps TRBD1 as D (6 bases). Germline loops: CDR1 MNHEY, CDR2 SVGAGI. V was pared by 5 bases and J by 3 bases, with 13 bases between. The CDR3 is 14 amino acids.

This chain connects TRBV7-2 to TRBJ1-5; D not certain. V lost 3 bases to trimming and J lost 5 bases, with 8 bases between them. This CDR3 has 13 residues. The germline gives CDR1 SGHTA, CDR2 FQGNSA. Here the CDR3 reads CASSFRWDQPQHF. CDR3 sequence (DNA): TGTGCCAGCAGCTTCAGGTGGGATCAGCCCCAGCATTTT.

V and J are TRBV30 and TRBJ1-4; TRBD1 matches at 9 bases. The CDR3 is made up of 16 amino acids. Germline V gives CDR1 GTSNPN, CDR2 SVGIG (reference sequence). V trimming: 3 bases; J trimming: 5 bases; junction bases outside the gene matches: 10. The CDR3: CAWSPPGTGRNEKLFF. In nucleotides, the CDR3 is TGTGCCTGGAGCCCCCCCGGGACAGGGAGAAATGAAAAACTGTTTTTT.

The rearrangement uses TRBV19 and TRBJ1-1; D gene ambiguous. Trimming stripped 1 base from V and 7 bases from J, with 13 bases between. Germline V gene data show CDR1 as LNHDA and CDR2 as SQIVND (reference sequence). This CDR3 region has 14 residues. In DNA form, the CDR3 reads TGTGCCAGTAGTATAGCAAGGCGGGCAGGTGAAGCTTTCTTT. Translation: CASSIARRAGEAFF.

The chain couples TRBV12-3 or TRBV12-4 to TRBJ1-5; unclear D gene. The CDR3 length is 12 residues. Trimming cost V 7 bases and J 7 bases, with 11 bases left between them. CDR3 coding DNA: TGTGCCAGCACATTGGGGAGGCAGCCCCAGCATTTT. Residues: CASTLGRQPQHF.

The chain joins TRBV4-1 to TRBJ1-1, with 12 bases identical to TRBD1. The CDR3 contains 16 residues. The germline gives CDR1 MGHRA, CDR2 YSYEKL. V shed 2 bases, J shed 4 bases, and the junction held 5 bases outside the gene matches. In nucleotides, the CDR3 is TGCGCCAGCAGCCAATCGGGACAGGGGGCTGCCACTGAAGCTTTCTTT. It codes for CASSQSGQGAATEAFF.

CDR3 sequence: CASSFSTSYEQYF. CDR3 bases: TGTGCCAGCAGTTTTAGCACATCCTACGAGCAGTACTTC. This chain connects TRBV27 to TRBJ2-7, with unresolved D. CDR3 length: 13 residues. Germline V lookup: CDR1 MNHEY, CDR2 SMNVEV (reference sequence). With 3 bases removed from V and 1 base from J, the gap between germline ends came to 7 bases.

V gene TRBV6-1 combines with J gene TRBJ1-4; D is uncertain. With 3 bases removed from V and 8 bases from J, the gap between germline ends came to 7 bases. The CDR3 is 12 residues long. CDR1 MNHNS and CDR2 SASEGT come from the germline V gene. In DNA form, the CDR3 reads TGTGCCAGCAGTGAGGAGTTCGAAAAACTGTTTTTT. This sequence encodes CASSEEFEKLFF.

The genes are TRBV10-3 and TRBJ1-5; no clear D gene. The CDR3 totals 12 residues. From germline, CDR1 is ENHRY and CDR2 SYGVKD. Trimming took 4 bases from V and 3 from J, leaving 4 bases between them. The CDR3 DNA follows: TGTGCCATCAGTGCCCCCAATCAGCCCCAGCATTTT. As protein: CAISAPNQPQHF.

This sequence joins TRBV19 and TRBJ2-3; a weak D match, TRBD2 (6 bases). Germline V lookup: CDR1 LNHDA, CDR2 SQIVND (reference sequence). Trimming took off 5 bases at V and 5 bases at J, with 17 bases between the two ends. The CDR3 has 15 residues. Here the CDR3 reads CASSSPGLKKDTQYF. CDR3 in DNA: TGTGCCAGTAGTTCCCCAGGACTAAAAAAAGATACGCAGTATTTT. Full variable domain (outside the CDR3, taken from reference TRBV19 and TRBJ2-3): DGGITQSPKYLFRKEGQNVTLSCEQNLNHDAMYWYRQDPGQGLRLIYYSQIVNDFQKGDIAEGYSVSREKKESFPLTVTSAQKNPTAFYLCASSSPGLKKDTQYFGPGTRLTVL.

The rearrangement joins TRBV4-1 to TRBJ2-3, with 8 bases matching TRBD2. The CDR3 runs 17 residues. J gave up 7 bases and V 0 bases, and 12 bases lay outside the gene matches. Germline lookup yields CDR1 MGHRA and CDR2 YSYEKL. CDR3 sequence reads: CASSQDHPSGLAYTQYF. In DNA, the CDR3 is TGCGCCAGCAGCCAAGATCATCCTAGCGGGTTAGCTTATACGCAGTATTTT.

This chain connects TRBV9 to TRBJ2-2, with 10 bases aligning to TRBD2. Per the germline V gene, CDR1 is SGDLS and CDR2 is YYNGEE. The CDR3 length is 15 residues. J lost 5 bases, V lost 4 bases, and 5 bases had no gene match. CDR3 in amino acids: CASSLQAGGTGELFF. CDR3 bases: TGTGCCAGCAGCTTACAAGCGGGAGGGACCGGGGAGCTGTTTTTT.

The genes are TRBV30 and TRBJ1-1; D unresolved. This CDR3 contains 11 residues. V dropped 6 bases and J dropped 3 bases, with 8 bases sitting between them. Per the germline V gene, CDR1 is GTSNPN and CDR2 is SVGIG (reference sequence). The CDR3 DNA follows: TGTGCCTGCGGTCAGCACACTGAAGCTTTCTTT. This encodes CACGQHTEAFF.

The rearrangement joins TRBV5-1 to TRBJ2-7; 10 bases map to TRBD2. In germline, CDR1 is SGHRS, CDR2 YFSETQ. V lost 4 bases and J lost 2; bases outside the gene matches: 6. The CDR3 extends over 15 amino acids. The CDR3 protein is CASSTGLADPYEQYF. CDR3 in DNA: TGCGCCAGCAGCACAGGACTAGCGGACCCCTACGAGCAGTACTTC. Supplemented by reference TRBV5-1 and TRBJ2-7, the full variable domain reads KAGVTQTPRYLIKTRGQQVTLSCSPISGHRSVSWYQQTPGQGLQFLFEYFSETQRNKGNFPGRFSGRQFSNSRSEMNVSTLELGDSALYLCASSTGLADPYEQYFGPGTRLTVT.

The chain recombines TRBV7-2 with TRBJ1-4; D is undetermined. Germline values: CDR1 SGHTA, CDR2 FQGNSA. The CDR3 is made up of 16 amino acids. The V end was cut by 3 bases, the J end by 1 base, with 12 bases between. Here the CDR3 DNA reads TGTGCCAGCAGCTTCCACAGTGTCGGAACTAATGAAAAACTGTTTTTT. Protein sequence: CASSFHSVGTNEKLFF.

This clone appeared once. The chain recombines TRBV30 with TRBJ1-3; D uncertain. Per the germline V gene, CDR1 is GTSNPN and CDR2 is SVGIG (reference sequence). The CDR3 extends over 14 amino acids. Between the trimmed V and J ends, which lost 4 bases and 4 bases, there was a span of 14 bases. CDR3: CAWKVKGSGNTIYF. In DNA, the CDR3 is TGTGCCTGGAAGGTAAAGGGATCCGGAAACACCATATATTTT.

This rearrangement joins TRBV3-1 (or the pseudogene TRBV3-2) to TRBJ1-2; D is possibly TRBD1 (5 bases). The germline V and J ends were trimmed by 0 bases and 13 bases, with 15 bases remaining between them. The germline V gene has CDR1 LGHDT and CDR2 YNNKEL (reference sequence). This CDR3 is 13 amino acids long. For the CDR3, the DNA is TGTGCCAGCAGCCAAGATCCGAGGGGCCCCTTCACCTTC. Translating gives CASSQDPRGPFTF.

The V and J genes are TRBV10-3 and TRBJ2-7; possibly TRBD1 for D (6 bases). The V end lost 3 bases, the J end lost 1 base, and 13 bases lay between the germline ends. This CDR3 has 15 residues. Germline-derived CDR1 and CDR2 are ENHRY and SYGVKD. In nucleotides, the CDR3 is TGTGCCATCAGTGAAAGGGGGAGAGAGTCCTACGAGCAGTACTTC. Its protein is CAISERGRESYEQYF.

The chain recombines TRBV9 with TRBJ1-5; 7 nucleotides match TRBD1. This CDR3 spans 15 amino acids. V trimming: 7 bases; J trimming: 6 bases; junction bases outside the gene matches: 13. The germline V gene has CDR1 SGDLS and CDR2 YYNGEE. CDR3 region: CASARGAGGFQPQHF. CDR3 nucleotides: TGTGCCAGCGCGCGGGGGGCAGGGGGTTTTCAGCCCCAGCATTTT.

This clone was recorded only once. This rearrangement joins TRBV28 to TRBJ1-5; D may be TRBD1 (6 bases). V lost 6 bases to trimming and J lost 2 bases, with 14 bases between them. Germline assignment: CDR1 MDHEN and CDR2 SYDVKM. The CDR3 is 15 amino acids. The CDR3 bases are TGTGCCAGCAGCCTCAGGGGTGCGGGCAATCAGCCCCAGCATTTT. Translated: CASSLRGAGNQPQHF.

V and J are TRBV27 and TRBJ2-7; D gene unclear. The CDR3 runs to 13 residues. Per germline, CDR1 MNHEY and CDR2 SMNVEV (reference sequence). Trimming took off 5 bases at V and 0 bases at J, with 8 bases between the two ends. Here the CDR3 reads CASSPTPSYEQYF. The CDR3 DNA reads TGTGCCAGCAGTCCGACTCCCTCCTACGAGCAGTACTTC.